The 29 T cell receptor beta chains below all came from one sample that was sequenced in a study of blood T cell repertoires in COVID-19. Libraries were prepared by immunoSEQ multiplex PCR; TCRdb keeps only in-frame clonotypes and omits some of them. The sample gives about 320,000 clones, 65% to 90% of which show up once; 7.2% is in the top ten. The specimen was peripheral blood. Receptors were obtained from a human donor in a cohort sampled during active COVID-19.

In DNA form, the CDR3 reads TGTGCCAGCAGCCCCGATTGGCCGGGGTTGAGCACAGATACGCAGTATTTT. This translates into CASSPDWPGLSTDTQYF. The chain recombines TRBV7-2 with TRBJ2-3; TRBD2 might be the D (5 bases). Per the germline V gene, CDR1 is SGHTA and CDR2 is FQGNSA. V lost 5 bases and J lost 0, with 18 bases in between. The CDR3 is made up of 17 amino acids.

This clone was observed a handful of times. The CDR3 coding sequence is TGTGCCAGCAGTTTAACAGGGAGCTCGGAGACCCAGTACTTC. Encoded protein: CASSLTGSSETQYF. The J gene is TRBJ2-5, the V gene TRBV27; D possibly corresponds to TRBD1 (6 bases). The V end lost 2 bases, the J end lost 5 bases, and 12 bases lay between the germline ends. Germline loops: CDR1 MNHEY, CDR2 SMNVEV (reference sequence). The CDR3 runs to 14 residues.

The DNA of the CDR3 is TGCGCCAGCAGCTACGATGACAGAACCGGGGAGCTGTTTTTT. This encodes CASSYDDRTGELFF. This sequence joins TRBV5-1 and TRBJ2-2; TRBD1 is a possible D gene (5 bases). With 3 bases removed from V and 5 bases from J, the gap between germline ends came to 11 bases. The germline V gene has CDR1 SGHRS and CDR2 YFSETQ. This CDR3 spans 14 amino acids.

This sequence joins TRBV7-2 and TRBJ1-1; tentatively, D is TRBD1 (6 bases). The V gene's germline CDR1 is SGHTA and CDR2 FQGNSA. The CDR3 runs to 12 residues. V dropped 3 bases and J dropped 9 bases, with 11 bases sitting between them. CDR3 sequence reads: CASSFDRNQAFF. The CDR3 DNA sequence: TGTGCCAGCAGCTTCGACAGGAACCAAGCTTTCTTT. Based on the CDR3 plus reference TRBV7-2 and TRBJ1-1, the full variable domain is GAGVSQSPSNKVTEKGKDVELRCDPISGHTALYWYRQSLGQGLEFLIYFQGNSAPDKSGLPSDRFSAERTGGSVSTLTIQRTQQEDSAVYLCASSFDRNQAFFGQGTRLTVV.

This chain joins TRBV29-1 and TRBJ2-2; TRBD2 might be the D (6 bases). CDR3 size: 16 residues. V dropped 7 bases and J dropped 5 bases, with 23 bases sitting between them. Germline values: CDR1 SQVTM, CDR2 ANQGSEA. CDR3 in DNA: TGCAGCGCTATCGTCCGGGAGACGTCGGGGACCGGGGAGCTGTTTTTT. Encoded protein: CSAIVRETSGTGELFF.

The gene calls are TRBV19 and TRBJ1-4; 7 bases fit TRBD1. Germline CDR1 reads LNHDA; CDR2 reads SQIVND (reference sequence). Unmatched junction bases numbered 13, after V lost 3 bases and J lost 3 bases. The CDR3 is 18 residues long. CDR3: CASSIPPRGTRSNEKLFF. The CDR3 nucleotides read TGTGCCAGTAGTATCCCCCCCAGGGGGACGAGATCTAATGAAAAACTGTTTTTT.

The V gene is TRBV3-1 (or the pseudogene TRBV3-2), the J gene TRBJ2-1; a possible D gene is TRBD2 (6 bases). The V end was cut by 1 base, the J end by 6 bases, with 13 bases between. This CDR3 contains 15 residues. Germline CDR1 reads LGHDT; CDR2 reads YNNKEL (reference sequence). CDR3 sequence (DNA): TGTGCCAGCAGCCAAGCGGCGGGATCCGGCAATGAGCAGTTCTTC. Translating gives CASSQAAGSGNEQFF.

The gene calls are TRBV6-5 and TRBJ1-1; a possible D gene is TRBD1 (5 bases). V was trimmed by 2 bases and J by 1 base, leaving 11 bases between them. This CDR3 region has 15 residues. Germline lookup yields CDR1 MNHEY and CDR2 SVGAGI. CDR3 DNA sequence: TGTGCCAGCAGTTACATTGGGGCAGGGAACACTGAAGCTTTCTTT. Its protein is CASSYIGAGNTEAFF.

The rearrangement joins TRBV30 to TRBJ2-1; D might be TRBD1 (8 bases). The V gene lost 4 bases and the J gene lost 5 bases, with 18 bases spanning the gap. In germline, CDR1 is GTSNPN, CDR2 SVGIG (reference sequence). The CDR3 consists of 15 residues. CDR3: CAWNPGQGGNNEQFF. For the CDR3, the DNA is TGTGCCTGGAATCCCGGACAGGGAGGGAACAATGAGCAGTTCTTC.

The CDR3 spells CASSHRQDRGNEKLFF. CDR3 coding DNA: TGTGCCAGCAGCCATCGACAGGACAGAGGGAATGAAAAACTGTTTTTT. The chain couples TRBV3-1 (or the pseudogene TRBV3-2) to TRBJ1-4, with TRBD1 as a possible D gene (6 bases). V was pared by 3 bases and J by 5 bases, with 16 bases between. CDR3 length equals 16 residues. Looked up from germline, CDR1 is LGHDT and CDR2 is YNNKEL (reference sequence).

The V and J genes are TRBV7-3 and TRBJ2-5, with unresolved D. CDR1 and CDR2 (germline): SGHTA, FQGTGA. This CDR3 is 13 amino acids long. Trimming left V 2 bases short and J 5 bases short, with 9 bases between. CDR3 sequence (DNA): TGTGCCAGCAGCTTATGGCGCAGGGAGACCCAGTACTTC. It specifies CASSLWRRETQYF.

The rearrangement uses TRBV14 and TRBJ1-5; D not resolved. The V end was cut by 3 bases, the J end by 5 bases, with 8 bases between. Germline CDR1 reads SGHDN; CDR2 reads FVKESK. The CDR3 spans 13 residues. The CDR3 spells CASSHRIDQPQHF. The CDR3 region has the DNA TGTGCCAGCAGCCACAGAATCGATCAGCCCCAGCATTTT.

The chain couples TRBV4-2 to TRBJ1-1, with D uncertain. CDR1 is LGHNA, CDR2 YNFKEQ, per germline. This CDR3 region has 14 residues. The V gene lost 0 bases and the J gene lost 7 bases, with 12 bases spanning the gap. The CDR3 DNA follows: TGTGCCAGCAGCCAAGATCACGGGAGAGATGAAGCTTTCTTT. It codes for CASSQDHGRDEAFF.

This chain's CDR3 is CASSPRTGREQYF. In nucleotides, the CDR3 is TGCGCCAGCAGCCCTCGGACAGGGAGAGAGCAGTACTTC. V gene TRBV5-1 combines with J gene TRBJ2-7, with 8 bases matching TRBD1. The germline V gene has CDR1 SGHRS and CDR2 YFSETQ. The trim removed 4 bases at V and 7 bases at J, leaving 7 bases unmatched. CDR3 length: 13 amino acids.

The DNA of the CDR3 is TGTGCCAGCTCACCACCTCGATCAGGGAACACTGAAGCTTTCTTT. Amino acid sequence: CASSPPRSGNTEAFF. The chain recombines TRBV18 with TRBJ1-1; D uncertain. Germline V gene data show CDR1 as KGHSH and CDR2 as LQKENI. This CDR3 region has 15 residues. Trimming cost V 0 bases and J 1 base, with 9 bases left between them. Full variable domain (rest looked up from reference TRBV18 and TRBJ1-1): NAGVMQNPRHLVRRRGQEARLRCSPMKGHSHVYWYRQLPEEGLKFMVYLQKENIIDESGMPKERFSAEFPKEGPSILRIQQVVRGDSAAYFCASSPPRSGNTEAFFGQGTRLTVV.

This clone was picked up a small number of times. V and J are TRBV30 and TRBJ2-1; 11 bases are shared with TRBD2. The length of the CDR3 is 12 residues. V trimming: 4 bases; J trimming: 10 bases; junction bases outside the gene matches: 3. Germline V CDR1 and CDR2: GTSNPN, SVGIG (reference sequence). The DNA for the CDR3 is TGTGCCTGGAAGGGGACTAGCGGCGAGCAGTTCTTC. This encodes CAWKGTSGEQFF.

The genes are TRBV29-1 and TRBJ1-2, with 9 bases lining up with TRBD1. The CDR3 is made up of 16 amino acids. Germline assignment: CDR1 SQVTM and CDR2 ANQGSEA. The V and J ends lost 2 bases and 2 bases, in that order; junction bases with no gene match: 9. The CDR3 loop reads CSVEPYPTGGNYGYTF. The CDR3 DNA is TGCAGCGTTGAACCATATCCGACAGGGGGGAACTATGGCTACACCTTC.

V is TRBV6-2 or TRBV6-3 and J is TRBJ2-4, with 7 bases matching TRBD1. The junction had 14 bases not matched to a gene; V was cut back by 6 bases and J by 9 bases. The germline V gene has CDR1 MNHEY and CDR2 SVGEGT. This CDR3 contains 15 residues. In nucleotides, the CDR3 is TGTGCCAGCAGCCACAGGGGCCGTATGCTAGGCATTCAGTACTTC. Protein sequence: CASSHRGRMLGIQYF.

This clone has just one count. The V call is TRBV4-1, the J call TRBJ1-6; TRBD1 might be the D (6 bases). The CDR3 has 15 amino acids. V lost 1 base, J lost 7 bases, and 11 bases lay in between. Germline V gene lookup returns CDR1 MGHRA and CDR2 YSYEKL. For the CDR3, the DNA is TGCGCCAGCAGCCAAGTAAACAGGGCGAATTCACCCCTCCACTTT. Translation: CASSQVNRANSPLHF.

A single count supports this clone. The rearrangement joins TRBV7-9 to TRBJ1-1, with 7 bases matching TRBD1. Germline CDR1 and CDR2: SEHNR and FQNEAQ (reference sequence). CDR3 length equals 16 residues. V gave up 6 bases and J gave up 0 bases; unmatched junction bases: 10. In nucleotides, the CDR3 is TGTGCCAGCAGTTTCTCAGGGGGGAGAATGAACACTGAAGCTTTCTTT. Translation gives CASSFSGGRMNTEAFF.

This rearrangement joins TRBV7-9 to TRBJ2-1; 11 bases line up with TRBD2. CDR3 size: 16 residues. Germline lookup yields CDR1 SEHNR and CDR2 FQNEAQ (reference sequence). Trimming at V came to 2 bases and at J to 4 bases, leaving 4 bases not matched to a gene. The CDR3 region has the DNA TGTGCCAGCAGCTTACGATCTAGCGGGGGGTACAATGAGCAGTTCTTC. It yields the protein CASSLRSSGGYNEQFF.

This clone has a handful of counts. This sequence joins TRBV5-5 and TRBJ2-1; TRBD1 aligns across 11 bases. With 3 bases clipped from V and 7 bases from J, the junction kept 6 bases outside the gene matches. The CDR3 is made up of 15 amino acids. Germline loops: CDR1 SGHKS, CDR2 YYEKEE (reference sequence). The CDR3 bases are TGTGCCAGCAGCTCCACGGGACAGGGGGGGAATGAGCAGTTCTTC. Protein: CASSSTGQGGNEQFF. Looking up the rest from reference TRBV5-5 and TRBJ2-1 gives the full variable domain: DAGVTQSPTHLIKTRGQQVTLRCSPISGHKSVSWYQQVLGQGPQFIFQYYEKEERGRGNFPDRFSARQFPNYSSELNVNALLLGDSALYLCASSSTGQGGNEQFFGPGTRLTVL.

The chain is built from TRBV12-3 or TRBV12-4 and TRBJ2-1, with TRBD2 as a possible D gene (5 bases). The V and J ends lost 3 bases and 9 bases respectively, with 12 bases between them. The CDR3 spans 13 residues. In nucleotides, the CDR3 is TGTGCCAGCAGTTTCCCTTGGGCGGGTGAGCAGTTCTTC. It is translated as CASSFPWAGEQFF.

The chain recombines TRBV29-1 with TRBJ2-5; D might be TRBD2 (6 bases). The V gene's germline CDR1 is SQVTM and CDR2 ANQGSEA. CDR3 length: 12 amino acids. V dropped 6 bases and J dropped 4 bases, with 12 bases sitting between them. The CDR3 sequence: CSVRLATETQYF. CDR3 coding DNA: TGCAGCGTCAGGCTAGCGACAGAGACCCAGTACTTC.

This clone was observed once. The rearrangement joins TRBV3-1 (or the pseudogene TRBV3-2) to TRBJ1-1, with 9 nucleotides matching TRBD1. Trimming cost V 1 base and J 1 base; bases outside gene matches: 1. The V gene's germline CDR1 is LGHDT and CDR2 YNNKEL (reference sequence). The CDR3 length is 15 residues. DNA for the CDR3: TGTGCCAGCAGCCAAGGGGACAGGGAGAACACTGAAGCTTTCTTT. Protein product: CASSQGDRENTEAFF.

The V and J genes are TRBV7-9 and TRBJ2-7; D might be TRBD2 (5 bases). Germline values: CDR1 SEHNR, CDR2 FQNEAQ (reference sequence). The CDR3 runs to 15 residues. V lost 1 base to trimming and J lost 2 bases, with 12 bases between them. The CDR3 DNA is TGTGCCAGCAGCTTAGGGCTCCCGGGGACCTACGAGCAGTACTTC. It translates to CASSLGLPGTYEQYF.

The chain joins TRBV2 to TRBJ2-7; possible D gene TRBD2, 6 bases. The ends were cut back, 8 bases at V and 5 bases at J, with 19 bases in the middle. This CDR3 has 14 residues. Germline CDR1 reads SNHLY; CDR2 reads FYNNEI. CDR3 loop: CASRSGTSDHEQYF. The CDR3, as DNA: TGTGCCAGCCGCTCCGGGACTTCGGACCACGAGCAGTACTTC.

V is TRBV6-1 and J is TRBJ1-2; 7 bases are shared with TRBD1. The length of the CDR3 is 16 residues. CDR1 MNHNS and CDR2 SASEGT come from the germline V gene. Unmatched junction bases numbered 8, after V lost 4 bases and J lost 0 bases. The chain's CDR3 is CASSGMTGYSNYGYTF. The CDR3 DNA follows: TGTGCCAGCAGTGGGATGACAGGGTATTCTAACTATGGCTACACCTTC.

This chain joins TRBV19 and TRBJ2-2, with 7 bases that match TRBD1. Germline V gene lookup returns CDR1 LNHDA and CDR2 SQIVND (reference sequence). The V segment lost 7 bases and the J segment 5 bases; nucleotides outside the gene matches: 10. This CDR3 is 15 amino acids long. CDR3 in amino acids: CASTGPDRRTGELFF. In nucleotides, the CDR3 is TGTGCCAGTACGGGACCGGACAGGAGAACCGGGGAGCTGTTTTTT.